One and the same sample provided the 9 T cell receptor beta chains below, sequenced in a study of response to subunit inactivated influenza vaccine (dated by TCRdb to the late 2010s). To prepare the library, RT-PCR was applied. The listed sequencing device is Illumina HiSeq 2500. In TCRdb, the public reads were trimmed at Q25 with fastp and aligned with MiXCR, with productive beta chains retained. Every entry covers one CDR3 protein and lists the most common genes and DNA from its rows. The table for this sample lists 590,000 or so distinct CDR3 sequences; 14% of them were counted only once. 7.5% to 8% of the sample rests with the top ten. Specimen: PBMCs from blood, collected approximately 15 days before vaccination. The receptor source for this set is a middle-aged man who received an inactivated influenza vaccine. Donor details come from another sample of the same person, matched by shared clones.

This clonotype was detected a few times. The rearrangement joins TRBV7-9 to TRBJ2-1, with 7 bases fitting TRBD1. This CDR3 spans 16 amino acids. CDR1 is SEHNR, CDR2 FQNEAQ, per germline (reference sequence). Trimming took 1 base from V and 6 from J; bases not matched to a gene: 9. DNA of the CDR3: TGTGCCAGCAGCTTAGTTGGGGCAGGGGGTTTCAATGAGCAGTTCTTC. It yields the protein CASSLVGAGGFNEQFF.

The rearrangement uses TRBV10-3 and TRBJ1-1, with a tentative D call TRBD1 (5 bases). This CDR3 contains 15 residues. Germline values: CDR1 ENHRY, CDR2 SYGVKD. The V and J ends lost 1 base and 2 bases respectively, with 11 bases between them. CDR3: CAISELQGINTEAFF. CDR3 coding DNA: TGTGCCATCAGTGAGTTGCAGGGCATAAACACTGAAGCTTTCTTT.

V and J are TRBV20-1 and TRBJ1-4, with D possibly matching TRBD1 (6 bases). Germline CDR1 and CDR2: DFQATT and SNEGSKA (reference sequence). V dropped 4 bases and J dropped 4 bases, with 16 bases sitting between them. CDR3 length equals 15 residues. The CDR3 reads CSATRGAGVNEKLFF. As DNA, the CDR3 is TGCAGTGCTACCCGGGGAGCAGGGGTTAATGAAAAACTGTTTTTT.

The CDR3 protein is CAIKGGAVTGELFF. The CDR3 DNA is TGTGCCATCAAAGGGGGGGCGGTCACCGGGGAGCTGTTTTTT. V is TRBV10-3 and J is TRBJ2-2, with D possibly TRBD2 on 7 matching bases. V lost 7 bases, J lost 4 bases, and 13 bases lay in between. The germline CDR1 and CDR2 sequences are ENHRY and SYGVKD. The CDR3 totals 14 residues.

This clonotype was picked up a small number of times. The genes are TRBV30 and TRBJ1-1; perhaps TRBD1 as D (5 bases). Trimming stripped 0 bases from V and 10 bases from J, with 18 bases between. Germline V CDR1 and CDR2: GTSNPN, SVGIG (reference sequence). The CDR3 is 14 amino acids. In DNA form, the CDR3 reads TGTGCCTGGAGTGTACTAATTCGGGACGGGGGAGCTTTCTTT. This encodes CAWSVLIRDGGAFF.

This rearrangement joins TRBV7-8 to TRBJ2-7; TRBD2 matches 8 bases. The CDR3 is 16 residues long. The germline V gene has CDR1 SGHVS and CDR2 FQNEAQ. V was clipped by 1 base and J by 8 bases; unmatched bases: 13. CDR3 loop: CASSLVRLAGKRQQYF. The CDR3 DNA sequence: TGTGCCAGCAGCTTAGTTCGATTAGCGGGGAAGCGGCAGCAGTACTTC.

This clonotype occurred a few times. V is TRBV20-1 and J is TRBJ2-1, with D hard to call. With 3 bases removed from V and 3 bases from J, the gap between germline ends came to 18 bases. The CDR3 consists of 16 residues. Germline values: CDR1 DFQATT, CDR2 SNEGSKA (reference sequence). As DNA, the CDR3 is TGCAGTGCTAGCGACCCTACCGAAACTGGCTACAATGAGCAGTTCTTC. Its translation: CSASDPTETGYNEQFF.

A few counts support this clonotype. The genes are TRBV12-3 or TRBV12-4 and TRBJ2-7; D is unresolved. CDR3 length equals 11 residues. Trimming took 5 bases from V and 5 from J, leaving 7 bases between them. The CDR3 reads CASSRFHEQYF. The CDR3 region has the DNA TGTGCCAGCAGTAGGTTCCACGAGCAGTACTTC.

This clonotype has just a few counts. The genes are TRBV19 and TRBJ1-5; D gene uncertain. The ends were cut back, 10 bases at V and 0 bases at J, with 13 bases in the middle. CDR1 LNHDA and CDR2 SQIVND come from the germline V gene (reference sequence). The CDR3 sequence is 14 residues long. The CDR3: CAIGEPYSNQPQHF. The CDR3 DNA sequence: TGTGCCATAGGAGAACCTTATAGCAATCAGCCCCAGCATTTT.